The 21 T cell receptor beta chains below all came from one sample that was sequenced in a study of read filtering for tumor transcriptome and immune sequencing. This library used roughly 430 ng RNA and molecular barcoded adaptors spanning alpha/delta and beta/gamma chains. A single record per CDR3 protein comes from TCRdb applying MiXCR to the reads. The sample yields approximately 62,000 distinct CDR3 sequences, less than 20% seen once. Sequenced input: a population of CD138-negative cells sorted from bone marrow. All receptors derive from a donor over 35 with multiple myeloma.

This clonotype came up many times. The V call is TRBV28, the J call TRBJ1-1, with 8 bases aligning to TRBD1. This CDR3 contains 15 residues. V lost 6 bases to trimming and J lost 0 bases; unmatched junction nucleotides: 6. Germline values: CDR1 MDHEN, CDR2 SYDVKM. The CDR3 loop reads CASSLGQGMNTEAFF. The CDR3, as DNA: TGTGCCAGCAGCTTAGGACAGGGCATGAACACTGAAGCTTTCTTT. The full variable domain, its missing parts supplied by reference TRBV28 and TRBJ1-1, is DVKVTQSSRYLVKRTGEKVFLECVQDMDHENMFWYRQDPGLGLRLIYFSYDVKMKEKGDIPEGYSVSREKKERFSLILESASTNQTSMYLCASSLGQGMNTEAFFGQGTRLTVV.

As concerns this clonotype: A much bigger clone sits one base away, suggesting this may be a read error. The genes are TRBV20-1 and TRBJ1-2; 7 nucleotides align to TRBD1. CDR3 length: 16 amino acids. Germline CDR1 reads DFQATT; CDR2 reads SNEGSKA (reference sequence). CDR3 sequence: CSARDDVGGADYGHTF. The CDR3 DNA reads as TGCAGTGCTAGAGATGATGTAGGGGGCGCTGACTATGGCCACACCTTC.

As regards this clonotype: With a much larger clone just one base away, this may be a read error. Since the CDR3 does not end with the conserved phenylalanine or tryptophan, this likely comes from a read error. The DNA is left out, because the CDR3 cannot be placed on it with certainty; the CDR3 is given as TCRdb lists it. The chain joins TRBV12-3 or TRBV12-4 to TRBJ2-2; TRBD1, the D gene given by the table, was not confirmed from the DNA. The CDR3 is made up of 15 amino acids, end residues included. The CDR3 sequence: CASSLRQGGTGELLL.

This clonotype occurred many times. The chain combines TRBV2 with TRBJ2-7, with D unresolved. V gave up 3 bases and J gave up 6 bases, with 15 bases separating them. Germline loops: CDR1 SNHLY, CDR2 FYNNEI. The CDR3 extends over 14 amino acids. The CDR3, as DNA: TGTGCCAGCAGTGAGACCTTCTCTACCGGCGAGCAGTACTTC. Amino acids: CASSETFSTGEQYF.

Regarding this clonotype: Germline and junction disagree at one end, which may indicate a read error. This chain uses TRBV4-1 with TRBJ2-7, with 8 bases matching TRBD2. The CDR3 totals 15 residues. Per the germline V gene, CDR1 is MGHRA and CDR2 is YSYEKL. CDR3 sequence reads: CAGSQGAGGTYEQCF. The CDR3 coding sequence is TGCGCCGGCAGCCAAGGGGCGGGGGGTACCTACGAGCAGTGCTTC.

In this sample, this clonotype turned up many times. Here the CDR3 reads CASREYEQFF. CDR3 DNA: TGTGCCAGCAGAGAATATGAGCAGTTCTTC. The chain combines TRBV2 with TRBJ2-1; D gene ambiguous. V lost 6 bases to trimming and J lost 8 bases, with 5 bases between them. CDR1 is SNHLY and CDR2 is FYNNEI in the germline V gene. This CDR3 has 10 amino acids.

The genes are TRBV3-1 and TRBJ1-5, with D perhaps TRBD1 (5 bases). Germline V gene sequence: CDR1 LGHDT, CDR2 YNNKEL (reference sequence). Between the trimmed V and J ends, which lost 2 bases and 4 bases, there was a span of 12 bases. CDR3 length equals 15 residues. For the CDR3, the DNA is TGTGCCAGCAGCCAACAAGGGGCCTTTAATCAGCCCCAGCATTTT. It codes for CASSQQGAFNQPQHF.

About this clonotype itself: The germline gene is not matched at one end of the junction; a read error may be the cause. The rearrangement links TRBV20-1 to TRBJ2-2; TRBD1 agrees at 7 bases. Germline V gene sequence: CDR1 DFQATT, CDR2 SNEGSKA (reference sequence). This CDR3 has 15 amino acids. CDR3 protein: CSAGWQGVITGELFF. The CDR3 coding sequence is TGCAGTGCTGGATGGCAGGGGGTAATCACCGGGGAGTTGTTTTTT.

Many counts were recorded for this clonotype. CDR3 coding DNA: TGTGCCAGCAGCGTAGATTGGGGGGGGTCCTCCTACAATGAGCAGTTCTTC. Protein sequence: CASSVDWGGSSYNEQFF. This chain joins TRBV9 and TRBJ2-1; 7 positions match TRBD2. The V gene's germline CDR1 is SGDLS and CDR2 YYNGEE. The V and J ends lost 0 bases and 0 bases, in that order; junction bases with no gene match: 6. CDR3 size: 17 residues.

This clonotype has ten or more counts. The chain employs TRBV20-1 and TRBJ1-1; TRBD1 agrees at 8 bases. The CDR3 runs 13 residues. The V gene end was trimmed by 6 bases and the J gene end by 6 bases; junction bases not matched to a gene: 9. CDR1 DFQATT and CDR2 SNEGSKA come from the germline V gene (reference sequence). The CDR3 DNA is TGCAGTGCCGCTACAGGGGGGGTGCCTGAAGCTTTCTTT. It translates to CSAATGGVPEAFF.

This clonotype was counted at least ten times. The rearrangement links TRBV5-1 to TRBJ2-1; no clear D. Germline V CDR1 and CDR2: SGHRS, YFSETQ. V was cut by 1 base and J by 4 bases, with 15 bases left in between. CDR3 size: 16 residues. CDR3: CASSLRERNKYNEQFF. CDR3 bases: TGCGCCAGCAGCTTGAGGGAAAGAAATAAGTACAATGAGCAGTTCTTC.

Notes on this clonotype: An end of the junction differs from the germline gene, which may be a read error. The V call is TRBV14, the J call TRBJ2-1, with 9 nucleotides matching TRBD2. Germline V gene data show CDR1 as SGHDN and CDR2 as FVKESK. The CDR3 contains 15 residues. The CDR3 nucleotides read TGTGCCAGCAACCAAGTGGCGGGAGGGCCCAATGAGCAGTTCTTC. It specifies CASNQVAGGPNEQFF. Using reference TRBV14 and TRBJ2-1 for the parts outside the CDR3, the full variable domain is EAGVTQFPSHSVIEKGQTVTLRCDPISGHDNLYWYRRVMGKEIKFLLHFVKESKQDESGMPNNRFLAERTGGTYSTLKVQPAELEDSGVYFCASNQVAGGPNEQFFGPGTRLTVL.

This chain uses TRBV6-6 with TRBJ2-1; 11 positions match TRBD2. This CDR3 spans 16 amino acids. V shed 7 bases and J 6 bases; nucleotides not matched to a gene: 11. Germline V gene data show CDR1 as MNHNY and CDR2 as SVGAGI (reference sequence). CDR3 bases: TGTGCCAGCACCTACCCTCTAGCGGGAGGTCGCAATGAGCAGTTCTTC. Protein: CASTYPLAGGRNEQFF.

This clonotype was counted at least ten times. The gene calls are TRBV6-5 and TRBJ2-5; TRBD2 aligns across 11 bases. The V segment lost 4 bases and the J segment 1 base; nucleotides outside the gene matches: 5. In germline, CDR1 is MNHEY, CDR2 SVGAGI. This CDR3 comprises 16 residues. CDR3 protein: CASSWRSGGAQETQYF. CDR3 bases: TGTGCCAGCAGTTGGCGTAGCGGGGGGGCCCAAGAGACCCAGTACTTC.

Worth noting for this clonotype: The germline gene is not matched at one end of the junction; a read error may be the cause. V usage is TRBV24-1 and J usage is TRBJ2-2; no firm D call. The CDR3 runs 12 residues. Per germline, CDR1 KGHDR and CDR2 SFDVKD. The chain's CDR3 is CVTSELVGELFF. The CDR3, as DNA: TGTGTCACCAGTGAACTCGTCGGGGAGCTGTTTTTT.

This clonotype was counted at least ten times. The chain recombines TRBV7-9 with TRBJ2-1; 9 nucleotides align to TRBD1. Germline CDR1 and CDR2: SEHNR and FQNEAQ (reference sequence). Trimming took 5 bases from V and 7 from J; bases not matched to a gene: 12. The CDR3 covers 16 residues. The CDR3 protein is CASSQPTGGLTNEQFF. In DNA form, the CDR3 reads TGTGCCAGCAGCCAACCTACAGGGGGCTTGACGAATGAGCAGTTCTTC.

This clonotype was found many times. The J gene is TRBJ1-1, the V gene TRBV3-1; 8 nucleotides agree with TRBD1. V lost 4 bases, J lost 6 bases, and 4 bases stayed unmatched. This CDR3 contains 13 residues. The germline V gene encodes CDR1 LGHDT and CDR2 YNNKEL (reference sequence). This CDR3 is CASSPGQGAEAFF. DNA of the CDR3: TGTGCCAGCAGCCCCGGACAGGGCGCTGAAGCTTTCTTT.

As for this clonotype: This clone may be a read error of a much larger clone one base away. Since no conserved phenylalanine or tryptophan closes the CDR3, a read error is the likely cause. The chain is built from TRBV7-2 and TRBJ1-2; D unresolved. Deletions cut 4 bases from V and 2 bases from J, with 8 bases between. This CDR3 is 13 amino acids long. CDR1 and CDR2 from the germline V gene are SGHTA and FQGNSA. This CDR3 is CASSSSPNYGYTL. CDR3 bases: TGTGCCAGCAGCTCGTCGCCAAACTATGGCTACACCCTC.

Ten or more counts support this clonotype. The CDR3: CSATGPTDTQYF. CDR3 DNA: TGCAGTGCAACGGGGCCCACAGATACGCAGTATTTT. The rearrangement uses TRBV20-1 and TRBJ2-3; D possibly matches TRBD1 or TRBD2 (5 bases each). This CDR3 contains 12 residues. Germline loops: CDR1 DFQATT, CDR2 SNEGSKA (reference sequence). V dropped 6 bases and J dropped 2 bases, with 9 bases sitting between them.

In this sample, this clonotype turned up many times. The rearrangement links TRBV7-8 to TRBJ2-3; 9 nucleotides agree with TRBD2. The CDR3 consists of 13 residues. V shed 9 bases and J 4 bases; nucleotides not matched to a gene: 5. CDR1 is SGHVS, CDR2 FQNEAQ, per germline. The chain's CDR3 is CASDSGGSDTQYF. The CDR3 DNA sequence: TGTGCCAGTGATAGCGGGGGCTCAGATACGCAGTATTTT.

This clonotype occurred many times. J is TRBJ2-5 and V is TRBV30; 8 bases are shared with TRBD1. J gave up 5 bases and V 4 bases, and 9 bases lay outside the gene matches. This CDR3 spans 14 amino acids. The germline V gene encodes CDR1 GTSNPN and CDR2 SVGIG (reference sequence). CDR3 bases: TGTGCCTGGACCGCGACAGGGGTAGGGGAGACCCAGTACTTC. It specifies CAWTATGVGETQYF. Looking up the rest from reference TRBV30 and TRBJ2-5 gives the full variable domain: SQTIHQWPATLVQPVGSPLSLECTVEGTSNPNLYWYRQAAGRGLQLLFYSVGIGQISSEVPQNLSASRPQDRQFILSSKKLLLSDSGFYLCAWTATGVGETQYFGPGTRLLVL.